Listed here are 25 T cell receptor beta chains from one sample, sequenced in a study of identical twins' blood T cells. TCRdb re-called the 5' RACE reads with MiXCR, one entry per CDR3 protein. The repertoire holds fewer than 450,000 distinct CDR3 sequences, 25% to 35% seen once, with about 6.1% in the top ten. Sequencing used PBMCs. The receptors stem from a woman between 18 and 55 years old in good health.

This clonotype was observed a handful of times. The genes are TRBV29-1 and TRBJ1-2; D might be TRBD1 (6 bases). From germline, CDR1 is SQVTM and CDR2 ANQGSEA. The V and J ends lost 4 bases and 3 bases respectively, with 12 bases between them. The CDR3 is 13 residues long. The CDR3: CSVARGVYYGYTF. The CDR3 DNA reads TGCAGCGTTGCGAGGGGGGTATACTATGGCTACACCTTC.

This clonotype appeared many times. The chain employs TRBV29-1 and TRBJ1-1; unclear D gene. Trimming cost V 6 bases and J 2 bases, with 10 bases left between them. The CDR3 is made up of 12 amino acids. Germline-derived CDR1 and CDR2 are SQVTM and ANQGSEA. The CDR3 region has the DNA TGCAGCGTATCCGGGGTAAACACTGAAGCTTTCTTT. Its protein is CSVSGVNTEAFF.

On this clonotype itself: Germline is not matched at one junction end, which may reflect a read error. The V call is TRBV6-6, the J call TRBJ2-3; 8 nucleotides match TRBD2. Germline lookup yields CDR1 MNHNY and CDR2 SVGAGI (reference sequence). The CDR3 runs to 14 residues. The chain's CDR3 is CASSPRGGTDTRYF. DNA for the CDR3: TGTGCCAGCAGTCCCCGGGGGGGCACAGATACGCGGTATTTT.

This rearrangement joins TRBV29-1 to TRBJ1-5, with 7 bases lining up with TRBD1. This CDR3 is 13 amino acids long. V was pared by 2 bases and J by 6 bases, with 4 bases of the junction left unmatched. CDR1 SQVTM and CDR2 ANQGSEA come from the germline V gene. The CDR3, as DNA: TGCAGCGTTGAAACGACAGGGACTCAGCCCCAGCATTTT. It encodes CSVETTGTQPQHF. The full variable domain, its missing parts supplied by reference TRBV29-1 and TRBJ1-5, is SAVISQKPSRDICQRGTSLTIQCQVDSQVTMMFWYRQQPGQSLTLIATANQGSEATYESGFVIDKFPISRPNLTFSTLTVSNMSPEDSSIYLCSVETTGTQPQHFGDGTRLSIL.

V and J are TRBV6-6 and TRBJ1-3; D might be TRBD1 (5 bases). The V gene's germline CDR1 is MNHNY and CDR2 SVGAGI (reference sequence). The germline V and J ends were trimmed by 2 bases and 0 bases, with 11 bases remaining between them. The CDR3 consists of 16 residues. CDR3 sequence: CASSYRGPNSGNTIYF. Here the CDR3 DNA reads TGTGCCAGCAGTTACAGGGGTCCAAACTCTGGAAACACCATATATTTT.

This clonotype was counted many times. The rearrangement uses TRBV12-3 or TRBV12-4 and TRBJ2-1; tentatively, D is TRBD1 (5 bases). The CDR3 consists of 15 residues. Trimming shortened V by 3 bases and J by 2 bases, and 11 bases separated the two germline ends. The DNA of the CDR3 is TGTGCCAGCAGTTTTCCCACAGGCCCCTACAATGAGCAGTTCTTC. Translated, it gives CASSFPTGPYNEQFF.

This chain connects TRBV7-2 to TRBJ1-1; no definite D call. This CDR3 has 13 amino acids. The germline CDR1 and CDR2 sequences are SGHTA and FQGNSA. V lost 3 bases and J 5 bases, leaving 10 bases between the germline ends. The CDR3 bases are TGTGCCAGCAGCTTGCGCCAGATGACTGAAGCTTTCTTT. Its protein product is CASSLRQMTEAFF.

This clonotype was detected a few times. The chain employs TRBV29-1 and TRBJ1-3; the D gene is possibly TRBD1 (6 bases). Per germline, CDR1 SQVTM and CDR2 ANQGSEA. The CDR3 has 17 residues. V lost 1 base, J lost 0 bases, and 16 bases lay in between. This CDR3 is CSVEAAGASNSGNTIYF. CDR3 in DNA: TGCAGCGTTGAAGCGGCAGGGGCGTCGAACTCTGGAAACACCATATATTTT. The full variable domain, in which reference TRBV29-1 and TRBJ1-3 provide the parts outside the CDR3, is SAVISQKPSRDICQRGTSLTIQCQVDSQVTMMFWYRQQPGQSLTLIATANQGSEATYESGFVIDKFPISRPNLTFSTLTVSNMSPEDSSIYLCSVEAAGASNSGNTIYFGEGSWLTVV.

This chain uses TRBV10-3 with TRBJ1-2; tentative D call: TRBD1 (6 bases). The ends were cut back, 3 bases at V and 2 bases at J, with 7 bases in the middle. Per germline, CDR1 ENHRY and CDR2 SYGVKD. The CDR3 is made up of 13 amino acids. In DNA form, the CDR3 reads TGTGCCATCAGTGAACAGGGAAACTATGGCTACACCTTC. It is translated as CAISEQGNYGYTF.

This chain's CDR3 is CSVSPGDEQFF. CDR3 nucleotide sequence: TGCAGTGTAAGCCCTGGGGATGAGCAGTTCTTC. J is TRBJ2-1 and V is TRBV20-1, with unresolved D. Germline lookup yields CDR1 DFQATT and CDR2 SNEGSKA (reference sequence). The CDR3 length is 11 residues. V lost 7 bases to trimming and J lost 8 bases, with 12 bases between them.

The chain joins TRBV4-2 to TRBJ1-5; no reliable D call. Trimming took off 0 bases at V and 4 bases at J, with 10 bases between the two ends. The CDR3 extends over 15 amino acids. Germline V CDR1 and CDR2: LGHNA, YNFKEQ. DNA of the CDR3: TGTGCCAGCAGCCAAGAATCACTCCGAAATCAGCCCCAGCATTTT. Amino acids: CASSQESLRNQPQHF.

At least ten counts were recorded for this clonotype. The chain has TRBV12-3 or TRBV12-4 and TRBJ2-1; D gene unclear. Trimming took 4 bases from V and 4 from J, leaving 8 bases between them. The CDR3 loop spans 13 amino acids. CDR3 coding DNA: TGTGCCAGCAGTTCCGGGCCTTACAATGAGCAGTTCTTC. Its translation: CASSSGPYNEQFF.

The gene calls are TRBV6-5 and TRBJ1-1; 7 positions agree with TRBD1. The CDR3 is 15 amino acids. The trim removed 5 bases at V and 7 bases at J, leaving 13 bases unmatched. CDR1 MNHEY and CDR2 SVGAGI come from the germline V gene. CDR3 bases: TGTGCCAGCAGTCCCCGGAAAGGGGGCGTAGGTGAAGCTTTCTTT. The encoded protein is CASSPRKGGVGEAFF.

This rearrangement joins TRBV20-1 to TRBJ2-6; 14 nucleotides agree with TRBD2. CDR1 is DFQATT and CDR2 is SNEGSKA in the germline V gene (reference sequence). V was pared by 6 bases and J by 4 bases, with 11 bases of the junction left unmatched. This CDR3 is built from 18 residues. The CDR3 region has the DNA TGCAGTGCGAGTGGTGGACTAGCGGGAGGTCCCGGGGCCAACGTCCTGACTTTC. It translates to CSASGGLAGGPGANVLTF.

CDR3 in amino acids: CAIAGTGDTGELFF. The CDR3 nucleotides read TGTGCCATCGCGGGGACAGGCGACACCGGGGAGCTGTTTTTT. J is TRBJ2-2 and V is TRBV10-3; 8 bases align to TRBD1. Trimming took 8 bases from V and 3 from J; bases not matched to a gene: 5. The CDR3 contains 14 residues. Germline CDR1 is ENHRY and CDR2 is SYGVKD.

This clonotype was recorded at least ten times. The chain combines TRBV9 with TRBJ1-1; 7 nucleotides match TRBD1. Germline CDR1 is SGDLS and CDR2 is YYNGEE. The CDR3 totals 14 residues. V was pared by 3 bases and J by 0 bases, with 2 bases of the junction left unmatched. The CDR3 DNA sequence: TGTGCCAGCAGCGGGGGACAGTTGAACACTGAAGCTTTCTTT. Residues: CASSGGQLNTEAFF.

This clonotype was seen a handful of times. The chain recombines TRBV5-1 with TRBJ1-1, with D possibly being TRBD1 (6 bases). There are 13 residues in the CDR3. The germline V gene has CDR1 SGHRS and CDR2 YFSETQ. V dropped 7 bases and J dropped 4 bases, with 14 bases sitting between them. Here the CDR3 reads CASARGSGTEAFF. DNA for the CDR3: TGCGCCAGCGCCAGGGGTTCGGGCACTGAAGCTTTCTTT.

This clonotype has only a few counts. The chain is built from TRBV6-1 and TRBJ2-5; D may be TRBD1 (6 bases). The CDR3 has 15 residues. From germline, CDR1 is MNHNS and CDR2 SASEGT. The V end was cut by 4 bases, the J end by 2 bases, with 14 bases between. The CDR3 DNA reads TGTGCCAGCAGTGGGTGGGGGCAGACGCAAGAGACCCAGTACTTC. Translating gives CASSGWGQTQETQYF.

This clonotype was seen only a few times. The CDR3: CASSASAGTQPQHF. The CDR3 region has the DNA TGTGCCAGCAGCGCATCGGCGGGAACCCAGCCCCAGCATTTT. V gene TRBV6-5 combines with J gene TRBJ1-5; D gene ambiguous. Germline V gene data show CDR1 as MNHEY and CDR2 as SVGAGI. The CDR3 is made up of 14 amino acids. Trimming shortened V by 6 bases and J by 7 bases, and 16 bases separated the two germline ends.

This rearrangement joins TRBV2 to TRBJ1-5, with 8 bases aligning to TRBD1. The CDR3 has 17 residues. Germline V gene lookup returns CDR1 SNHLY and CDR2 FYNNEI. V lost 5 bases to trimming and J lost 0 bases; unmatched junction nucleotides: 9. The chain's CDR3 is CASSWTGNPYSNQPQHF. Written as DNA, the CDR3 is TGTGCCAGCAGTTGGACAGGGAATCCCTATAGCAATCAGCCCCAGCATTTT.

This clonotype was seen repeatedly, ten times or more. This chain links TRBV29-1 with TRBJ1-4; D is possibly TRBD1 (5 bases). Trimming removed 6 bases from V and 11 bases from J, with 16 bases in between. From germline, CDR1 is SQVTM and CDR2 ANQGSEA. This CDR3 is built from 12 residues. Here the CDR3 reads CSVVEARGKLFF. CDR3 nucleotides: TGCAGCGTAGTGGAAGCCCGGGGCAAACTGTTTTTT.

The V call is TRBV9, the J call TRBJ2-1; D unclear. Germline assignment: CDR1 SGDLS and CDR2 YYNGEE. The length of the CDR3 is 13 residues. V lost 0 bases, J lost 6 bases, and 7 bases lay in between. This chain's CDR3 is CASSVAVANEQFF. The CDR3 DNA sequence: TGTGCCAGCAGCGTAGCAGTAGCCAATGAGCAGTTCTTC.

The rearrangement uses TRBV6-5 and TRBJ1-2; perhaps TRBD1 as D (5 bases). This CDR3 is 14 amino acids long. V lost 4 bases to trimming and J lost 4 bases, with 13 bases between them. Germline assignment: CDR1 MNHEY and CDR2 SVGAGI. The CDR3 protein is CASSSFRVFYGYTF. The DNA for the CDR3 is TGTGCCAGCAGTTCTTTCAGGGTTTTCTATGGCTACACCTTC.

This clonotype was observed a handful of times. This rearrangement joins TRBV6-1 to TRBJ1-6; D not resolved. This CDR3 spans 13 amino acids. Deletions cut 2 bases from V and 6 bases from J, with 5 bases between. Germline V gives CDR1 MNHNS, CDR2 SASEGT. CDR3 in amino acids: CASSETTNSPLHF. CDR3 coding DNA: TGTGCCAGCAGTGAAACAACTAATTCACCCCTCCACTTT.

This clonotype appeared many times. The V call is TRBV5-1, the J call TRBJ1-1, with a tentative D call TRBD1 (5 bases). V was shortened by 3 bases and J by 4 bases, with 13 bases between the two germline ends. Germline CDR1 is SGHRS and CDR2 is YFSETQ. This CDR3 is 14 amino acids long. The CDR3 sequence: CASSYNQGRTEAFF. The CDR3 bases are TGCGCCAGCAGCTACAACCAGGGCCGCACTGAAGCTTTCTTT.